This T cell receptor beta chain was found in a study of a mutant IDH1 vaccine in newly diagnosed glioma (dated by TCRdb to the early 2020s). With regard to the full study: Of the roughly 30 treated patients, about 62% were male and about 40% were female, and a mean age of roughly 41 years was recorded. Prior to enrollment, standard therapy consisting of radiotherapy alone, temozolomide alone, or radiochemotherapy with temozolomide had been administered to patients, with the combination being received by most patients. Peripheral blood was drawn at six visits: V03 (baseline), V05, V07, V10, V12 and V13. For exploratory analyses, approximately 25 treated patients had longitudinal TCRB deep sequencing done wherever samples were available.

Library prep was done by the immunoSEQ multiplex PCR assay. Rearranged TCR beta chain sequences were amplified using the hsTCRB Kit according to the manufacturer's protocol. TCRB libraries were sequenced on an Illumina MiSeq. As for the original processing: The kit vendor's proprietary platform handled demultiplexing, trimming and gene mapping. TCRdb took over this immuneACCESS table, retaining in-frame rearrangements with V and J assigned. Such tables are incomplete; in checked studies, under half of the missing clones stem from an unresolved V gene, and the remainder is unexplained. The V and J calls and clone size come from that table; D and trimming were worked out from the DNA. The sample yields tens of thousands of clones; 80% to 90% were counted once. 2.9% of the sample rests with the top ten. The sample's time point label is to be understood as: baseline, week 1 (first vaccination visit). The label giving this sample's treatment or condition can be read as: pre-vaccination baseline after standard-of-care therapy. Donors had newly diagnosed WHO grade 3 or 4 IDH1-mutant astrocytomas with loss of nuclear ATRX. The samples were drawn from NOA16, a multicentre, single-arm, open-label phase I trial in Germany that tested a mutant IDH1 peptide vaccine in humans for the first time. For immunogenicity testing, the blood drawn at visit V03 was used as the baseline sample. The DNeasy Blood and Tissue Kit was used to extract genomic DNA from EDTA blood for TCRB sequencing.

Notes on this clone: It has no known antigen specificity. It has no much larger one-base neighbor in the sample; base qualities were not kept.

Findings and caveats that apply to the study as a whole: Pseudoprogression appeared unrelated to alterations in the top peripheral T cell clonotypes detected by TCRB sequencing. Selection of PBMC samples for TCRB deep sequencing was based on availability. Across multiple MHC alleles, vaccine-induced immune responses were seen in around 93% of patients. It was noted by the authors that analyses of patient blood samples could not be reproduced owing to sample limitations.

The source of this sequence is a young man with glioma. The sequenced sample was PBMCs, obtained from a glioma patient treated with radiotherapy, temozolomide or both.

Here the CDR3 is given as CASSIWWFHGSNQPQHF. In nucleotides, the sequence is TGTGCCAGTAGTATTTGGTGGTTCCACGGGAGCAATCAGCCCCAGCATTTT. In this chain, TRBV19 is recombined with TRBJ1-5, with no D gene named confidently. The V and J ends are trimmed by 3 bases and 1 base, leaving 16 bases between them. As encoded in the germline V gene (reference sequence), CDR1 is LNHDA while CDR2 is SQIVND. The CDR3 runs 17 residues from the cysteine to the phenylalanine. Left in the record is the CDR3 DNA by itself, 51 bases read in frame from the first base. With the portions outside the CDR3 filled from the reference TRBV19 and TRBJ1-5 genes, the complete variable region becomes DGGITQSPKYLFRKEGQNVTLSCEQNLNHDAMYWYRQDPGQGLRLIYYSQIVNDFQKGDIAEGYSVSREKKESFPLTVTSAQKNPTAFYLCASSIWWFHGSNQPQHFGDGTRLSIL.